The clone carrying this T cell receptor beta chain was recorded many times. The junction departs from the called germline gene at one end, perhaps through a read error. As for time point: newly diagnosed GD, antithyroid drugs for less than 3 months. The authors made the TCR library using RNA they extracted from PBMCs. This CDR3 comprises 14 residues. CDR1 and CDR2 (germline): LGHDT, YNNKEL (reference sequence). Assembly of TCR beta libraries relied on iRepertoire HTBI primers together with Arm-PCR of CDR3 regions. TCRdb processed the multiplex PCR reads anew with MiXCR; each CDR3 protein has one entry. The table has approximately 540,000 distinct CDR3 sequences, approximately 12% seen once. This sample was taken from a study of regulatory T cells in long-lasting Graves disease. The sample also formed part of further work on T cells in Graves' hyperthyroidism and ophthalmopathy.

The clonotype was recovered from a woman in her thirties with Graves disease. This sequence joins TRBV3-1 and TRBJ1-3; possible D gene TRBD1, 5 bases. The material was peripheral blood mononuclear cells (PBMCs), obtained at new diagnosis, from a patient treated with antithyroid drugs. CDR3 loop: CASSQERDRKTIYF. For the CDR3, the DNA is TGTGCCAGCAGCCAAGAGAGAGACAGAAAAACCATATATTTT.